These 30 T cell receptor beta chains were all obtained from the same sample, sequenced in a study of blood T cell repertoires in COVID-19. The repertoire was sequenced with immunoSEQ multiplex PCR; TCRdb's copy has only in-frame clones and lacks some. The table lists about 80,000 clones, around 80% of them singletons. The sample was peripheral blood. The receptors were sampled from a woman in her sixties or seventies with acute or convalescent COVID-19.

DNA of the CDR3: TGTGCCAGTAGTCGACAATTCAATCAGCCCCAGCATTTT. Translated: CASSRQFNQPQHF. This chain connects TRBV19 to TRBJ1-5; D ambiguous. There are 13 residues in the CDR3. V was trimmed by 5 bases and J by 3 bases, leaving 8 bases between them. The germline V gene has CDR1 LNHDA and CDR2 SQIVND (reference sequence).

CDR3 coding DNA: TGTGCCAGCAGCTTACAGGGCAGCACAGATACGCAGTATTTT. This codes for CASSLQGSTDTQYF. The gene calls are TRBV7-3 and TRBJ2-3; D may be TRBD1 (5 bases). The germline V gene has CDR1 SGHTA and CDR2 FQGTGA. The CDR3 covers 14 residues. Trimming took off 2 bases at V and 0 bases at J, with 6 bases between the two ends.

The chain has TRBV19 and TRBJ2-7, with a weak D call TRBD1 (5 bases). V gave up 3 bases and J gave up 3 bases, with 24 bases separating them. CDR3 length: 18 residues. Germline CDR1 is LNHDA and CDR2 is SQIVND (reference sequence). CDR3 nucleotide sequence: TGTGCCAGTAGTATTTTAACCCCGAAGACAGTTTTTCACTACGAGCAGTACTTC. Amino acids: CASSILTPKTVFHYEQYF.

This sequence joins TRBV10-3 and TRBJ1-5; 8 nucleotides agree with TRBD1. CDR1 is ENHRY, CDR2 SYGVKD, per germline. The CDR3 has 14 residues. J gave up 3 bases and V 8 bases, and 6 bases lay outside the gene matches. The CDR3 here is CAIGQDRVNQPQHF. The CDR3 DNA sequence: TGTGCCATCGGCCAGGACAGGGTCAATCAGCCCCAGCATTTT.

The chain has TRBV27 and TRBJ2-2, with 9 nucleotides matching TRBD2. In germline, CDR1 is MNHEY, CDR2 SMNVEV (reference sequence). V shed 1 base, J shed 1 base, and the junction held 16 bases outside the gene matches. The CDR3 runs to 21 residues. CDR3 DNA: TGTGCCAGCAGTTTATTCCCCCCACTAGCGGGTCTCCCCGAGAACACCGGGGAGCTGTTTTTT. This gives the protein CASSLFPPLAGLPENTGELFF.

The V call is TRBV2, the J call TRBJ1-3; maybe TRBD1 (5 bases). Germline CDR1 SNHLY, CDR2 FYNNEI. V dropped 2 bases and J dropped 0 bases, with 5 bases sitting between them. There are 14 residues in the CDR3. DNA for the CDR3: TGTGCCAGCAGTGAAAGGGGCTCTGGAAACACCATATATTTT. Its translation: CASSERGSGNTIYF.

CDR3 in DNA: TGTGCCAGTAGTATAAACAGGGAGAACACTGAAGCTTTCTTT. This encodes CASSINRENTEAFF. The chain combines TRBV19 with TRBJ1-1; weak D call: TRBD1 (6 bases). Trimming took 2 bases from V and 1 from J, leaving 8 bases between them. The CDR3 has 14 residues. Germline CDR1 reads LNHDA; CDR2 reads SQIVND (reference sequence).

The rearrangement uses TRBV3-1 (or the pseudogene TRBV3-2) and TRBJ2-2; 8 nucleotides agree with TRBD2. The CDR3 is made up of 19 amino acids. Trimming removed 5 bases from V and 5 bases from J; junction bases left unmatched: 19. Looked up from germline, CDR1 is LGHDT and CDR2 is YNNKEL (reference sequence). CDR3 sequence reads: CASSLRRRGRAGETGELFF. DNA for the CDR3: TGTGCCAGCAGCTTAAGACGGCGGGGCCGAGCGGGAGAAACCGGGGAGCTGTTTTTT.

This sequence joins TRBV3-1 (or the pseudogene TRBV3-2) and TRBJ2-1; 9 nucleotides align to TRBD2. J gave up 6 bases and V 6 bases, and 9 bases lay outside the gene matches. The germline gives CDR1 LGHDT, CDR2 YNNKEL (reference sequence). The CDR3 has 15 amino acids. Here the CDR3 reads CASSKGAGGSNEQFF. The CDR3 DNA is TGTGCCAGCAGTAAAGGAGCGGGGGGCAGCAATGAGCAGTTCTTC.

V and J are TRBV30 and TRBJ2-5; perhaps TRBD2 as D (6 bases). The V gene lost 0 bases and the J gene lost 7 bases, with 15 bases spanning the gap. The CDR3 has 14 amino acids. Germline values: CDR1 GTSNPN, CDR2 SVGIG (reference sequence). This CDR3 reads CAWSVITSLGTQYF. DNA of the CDR3: TGTGCCTGGAGTGTAATAACTAGCCTTGGGACCCAGTACTTC.

This clone has just a few counts. One end of the junction varies from germline; a read error may be responsible. The V gene is TRBV5-1, the J gene TRBJ2-1; TRBD2 might be the D (6 bases). CDR1 is SGHRS and CDR2 is YFSETQ in the germline V gene. The CDR3 spans 13 residues. CDR3 coding DNA: TGCGCCAGCAGCTTGGGGGTCCAGGGAGGTGATCTCTTC. This sequence encodes CASSLGVQGGDLF.

This rearrangement joins TRBV5-1 to TRBJ2-3; 9 nucleotides align to TRBD1. The CDR3 length is 14 residues. V gave up 10 bases and J gave up 3 bases; unmatched junction bases: 9. Germline CDR1 and CDR2: SGHRS and YFSETQ. The CDR3 nucleotides are TGCGCCGGCTGGACAGGGGTTGTTACAGATACGCAGTATTTT. Translation: CAGWTGVVTDTQYF.

This clone was observed a handful of times. V usage is TRBV7-6 and J usage is TRBJ2-1; 8 bases align to TRBD2. The germline CDR1 and CDR2 sequences are SGHVS and FNYEAQ. V shed 5 bases, J shed 9 bases, and the junction held 12 bases outside the gene matches. The CDR3 has 15 amino acids. The CDR3 loop is CASSPVAGSVTEQFF. The CDR3 nucleotides read TGTGCCAGCAGCCCAGTAGCGGGATCCGTTACTGAGCAGTTCTTC.

Only one count was recorded for this clone. V usage is TRBV2 and J usage is TRBJ1-1, with D perhaps matching TRBD1 (6 bases). Between the trimmed V and J ends, which lost 8 bases and 5 bases, there was a span of 24 bases. The CDR3 covers 16 residues. Germline CDR1 is SNHLY and CDR2 is FYNNEI. In DNA form, the CDR3 reads TGTGCCAGCCCTGAACCGGGAGGTCAGGGGAAAACTGAAGCTTTCTTT. The encoded protein is CASPEPGGQGKTEAFF.

This clone appeared a few times. The V call is TRBV4-2, the J call TRBJ2-7, with TRBD2 matching 10 bases. Losses at the gene ends were 4 bases for V and 4 bases for J; bases not matched to a gene: 19. Looked up from germline, CDR1 is LGHNA and CDR2 is YNFKEQ. The CDR3 sequence is 19 residues long. CDR3 region: CASSLRLSSGSAVSYEQYF. CDR3 nucleotide sequence: TGTGCCAGCAGCCTTAGGCTCTCTAGCGGGAGTGCCGTTTCGTACGAGCAGTACTTC.

This clone was recorded only once. The genes are TRBV27 and TRBJ1-4; tentatively, D is TRBD1 (5 bases). This CDR3 contains 16 residues. Trimming took 3 bases from V and 0 from J, leaving 11 bases between them. The germline V gene has CDR1 MNHEY and CDR2 SMNVEV (reference sequence). CDR3 residues: CASSFLRGTTNEKLFF. CDR3 coding DNA: TGTGCCAGCAGTTTCTTAAGGGGTACAACTAATGAAAAACTGTTTTTT.

The rearrangement uses TRBV2 and TRBJ1-1; possibly TRBD1 for D (6 bases). The CDR3 is 12 amino acids. The V gene's germline CDR1 is SNHLY and CDR2 FYNNEI. Deletions cut 7 bases from V and 5 bases from J, with 11 bases between. The CDR3 protein is CASKEGGTEAFF. CDR3 DNA sequence: TGTGCCAGCAAGGAGGGGGGGACTGAAGCTTTCTTT. The full variable domain, in which reference TRBV2 and TRBJ1-1 provide the parts outside the CDR3, is EPEVTQTPSHQVTQMGQEVILRCVPISNHLYFYWYRQILGQKVEFLVSFYNNEISEKSEIFDDQFSVERPDGSNFTLKIRSTKLEDSAMYFCASKEGGTEAFFGQGTRLTVV.

This chain connects TRBV12-3 or TRBV12-4 to TRBJ1-1; D is unclear. The CDR3 has 13 amino acids. Trimming removed 6 bases at V and 3 bases at J, with 11 bases between. The CDR3 bases are TGTGCCAGCAGAGTCGAGGTGGACACTGAAGCTTTCTTT. Its protein is CASRVEVDTEAFF.

V is TRBV27 and J is TRBJ2-1, with D possibly TRBD1 on 6 matching bases. The CDR3 loop spans 16 amino acids. Germline-derived CDR1 and CDR2 are MNHEY and SMNVEV (reference sequence). V lost 4 bases, J lost 1 base, and 14 bases lay in between. The CDR3 nucleotides are TGTGCCAGCAGTTACTCACAGGGTCCGTCCTACAATGAGCAGTTCTTC. It encodes CASSYSQGPSYNEQFF.

V is TRBV5-5 and J is TRBJ1-1; a weak D match, TRBD1 (5 bases). The CDR3 sequence is 16 residues long. The V gene's germline CDR1 is SGHKS and CDR2 YYEKEE (reference sequence). The V end lost 0 bases, the J end lost 0 bases, and 12 bases lay between the germline ends. The CDR3 coding sequence is TGTGCCAGCAGCTTGGGAGGGACTTACATGAACACTGAAGCTTTCTTT. Amino acids: CASSLGGTYMNTEAFF.

This chain links TRBV7-3 with TRBJ2-7; no definite D call. The V end lost 5 bases, the J end lost 4 bases, and 12 bases lay between the germline ends. Germline-derived CDR1 and CDR2 are SGHTA and FQGTGA. The CDR3 spans 13 residues. The CDR3 nucleotides are TGTGCCAGCAGCGTTGGAGTTTTGTACGAGCAGTACTTC. This encodes CASSVGVLYEQYF.

The V gene is TRBV6-2 or TRBV6-3, the J gene TRBJ2-7; D possibly corresponds to TRBD2 (6 bases). Germline V gives CDR1 MNHEY, CDR2 SVGEGT. The CDR3 spans 12 residues. V lost 6 bases and J 6 bases, leaving 12 bases between the germline ends. The CDR3 loop reads CASSLVGGEQYF. The CDR3 region has the DNA TGTGCCAGCAGCTTAGTGGGGGGCGAGCAGTACTTC.

This clone was seen only a few times. The rearrangement uses TRBV25-1 and TRBJ2-7, with a tentative D call TRBD2 (5 bases). This CDR3 is built from 14 residues. The germline gives CDR1 MGHDK, CDR2 SYGVNS. The DNA of the CDR3 is TGTCGGTGTCCGAGGACGGTCGAGGGATACGAGCAGTACTTC. Protein sequence: CRCPRTVEGYEQYF.

The chain couples TRBV2 to TRBJ1-2; TRBD1 agrees at 8 bases. The CDR3 totals 14 residues. V gave up 4 bases and J gave up 7 bases; unmatched junction bases: 8. Germline V gene data show CDR1 as SNHLY and CDR2 as FYNNEI. CDR3 bases: TGTGCCAGCAGTGGCAGGGGGCGCTATTCTGGCTACACCTTC. Translating gives CASSGRGRYSGYTF.

This clone has a handful of counts. Other DNA sequences in this sample translate to the same CDR3. The rearrangement links TRBV5-1 to TRBJ2-3, with 10 bases fitting TRBD2. J was trimmed by 4 bases and V by 2 bases; bases with no gene match: 4. The CDR3 length is 15 residues. The germline gives CDR1 SGHRS, CDR2 YFSETQ. In DNA form, the CDR3 reads TGCGCCAGCAGCTTAGGGCTAGCGGGAGCAGATACGCAGTATTTT. It specifies CASSLGLAGADTQYF.

The table lists this clone with a few counts. The chain joins TRBV7-3 to TRBJ2-2; TRBD1 matches at 7 bases. CDR1 and CDR2 from the germline V gene are SGHTA and FQGTGA. The CDR3 is made up of 15 amino acids. Unmatched junction bases numbered 7, after V lost 2 bases and J lost 7 bases. In DNA form, the CDR3 reads TGTGCCAGCAGCTTAGGTGGGACAGTGATCGGGGAGCTGTTTTTT. Amino acids: CASSLGGTVIGELFF.

The J gene is TRBJ2-5, the V gene TRBV15; 8 bases fit TRBD2. CDR1 and CDR2 from the germline V gene are LNHNV and YYDKDF (reference sequence). The CDR3 consists of 13 residues. V shed 4 bases and J 5 bases; nucleotides not matched to a gene: 3. The CDR3 region is CATSTGTSETQYF. Here the CDR3 DNA reads TGTGCCACCAGCACCGGGACTAGTGAGACCCAGTACTTC.

The J gene is TRBJ2-6, the V gene TRBV19, with a possible D match to TRBD2 (5 bases). CDR3 length: 14 amino acids. Trimming took off 9 bases at V and 1 base at J, with 10 bases between the two ends. Germline loops: CDR1 LNHDA, CDR2 SQIVND (reference sequence). The CDR3 DNA reads TGTGCCAGCGCTTCGGGGTCTGGGGCCAACGTCCTGACTTTC. Its translation is CASASGSGANVLTF.

The chain employs TRBV7-2 and TRBJ1-5; D unresolved. Germline values: CDR1 SGHTA, CDR2 FQGNSA. The CDR3 spans 12 residues. Trimming removed 5 bases at V and 3 bases at J, with 5 bases between. This chain's CDR3 is CASSKLNQPQHF. CDR3 coding DNA: TGTGCCAGCAGCAAGCTCAATCAGCCCCAGCATTTT.

The V gene is TRBV24-1, the J gene TRBJ1-5; D is unclear. The ends were cut back, 7 bases at V and 1 base at J, with 10 bases in the middle. CDR3 size: 14 residues. CDR1 is KGHDR, CDR2 SFDVKD, per germline. The chain's CDR3 is CATSRHGSNQPQHF. The CDR3 bases are TGTGCCACCAGCCGACATGGAAGCAATCAGCCCCAGCATTTT.